These 20 T cell receptor beta chains were sequenced from one sample in a study of cytomegalovirus exposure and HLA in healthy donors. 60 Vbeta and 13 Jbeta primers were used in PCR. TCRdb's table, derived via immunoSEQ multiplex PCR, lists solely in-frame clones and lacks some. The data hold roughly 80,000 clones, with approximately 60% observed a single time. The specimen was PBMCs. All receptors derive from a male donor in good health and CMV-seropositive.

The genes are TRBV11-1 and TRBJ2-5; no firm D call. Trimming removed 5 bases from V and 0 bases from J, with 7 bases in between. Germline V lookup: CDR1 SGHAT, CDR2 FQDESV (reference sequence). The CDR3 consists of 13 residues. CDR3 in amino acids: CASSRQNQETQYF. CDR3 DNA: TGTGCCAGCAGCCGCCAGAACCAAGAGACCCAGTACTTC.

This clone was found once. This CDR3 is CASTLGLPTYNEQFF. In nucleotides, the CDR3 is TGTGCCAGCACCCTCGGACTTCCCACCTACAATGAGCAGTTCTTC. The chain employs TRBV27 and TRBJ2-1, with D possibly being TRBD2 (5 bases). This CDR3 region has 15 residues. The V gene's germline CDR1 is MNHEY and CDR2 SMNVEV (reference sequence). The ends were cut back, 7 bases at V and 2 bases at J, with 15 bases in the middle.

The gene calls are TRBV11-2 and TRBJ2-3, with 7 bases that match TRBD1. Trimming removed 4 bases from V and 5 bases from J; junction bases left unmatched: 9. The V gene's germline CDR1 is SGHAT and CDR2 FQNNGV. CDR3 length: 15 residues. The CDR3 sequence is CASSYPGQRQDTQYF. The DNA of the CDR3 is TGTGCCAGCAGCTACCCGGGACAGAGACAAGATACGCAGTATTTT.

V gene TRBV29-1 combines with J gene TRBJ1-4; possible D gene TRBD1, 5 bases. Germline values: CDR1 SQVTM, CDR2 ANQGSEA. V lost 7 bases, J lost 0 bases, and 15 bases lay in between. CDR3 length equals 15 residues. CDR3 DNA sequence: TGCAGCGCACGCCTTACAGGATCAACTAATGAAAAACTGTTTTTT. Protein: CSARLTGSTNEKLFF. Supplemented by reference TRBV29-1 and TRBJ1-4, the full variable domain reads SAVISQKPSRDICQRGTSLTIQCQVDSQVTMMFWYRQQPGQSLTLIATANQGSEATYESGFVIDKFPISRPNLTFSTLTVSNMSPEDSSIYLCSARLTGSTNEKLFFGSGTQLSVL.

The chain uses TRBV4-2 and TRBJ2-3, with 11 bases matching TRBD2. J was trimmed by 7 bases and V by 0 bases; bases with no gene match: 9. The CDR3 is 17 residues long. CDR1 is LGHNA and CDR2 is YNFKEQ in the germline V gene. The CDR3 spells CASSQEGSGRAANTQYF. DNA of the CDR3: TGTGCCAGCAGCCAAGAGGGTAGCGGGAGGGCCGCGAATACGCAGTATTTT.

This clone has just one count. The gene calls are TRBV21-1 and TRBJ2-2; the D call of TRBD2 is as the table states it, not checked on the DNA. TRBV21-1 is termed a pseudogene. The CDR3 length is 18 residues. CDR3 protein: CASSKGKGTSGNTGELFF. CDR3 DNA sequence: TGTGCCAGCAGCAAAGGGAAAGGCACTAGCGGGAACACCGGGGAGCTGTTTTTT.

The CDR3 DNA follows: TGTGCCAGCACGGGACAGGGCTTTAACACCATATATTTT. It codes for CASTGQGFNTIYF. The chain joins TRBV2 to TRBJ1-3; 9 bases are a match to TRBD1. With 7 bases clipped from V and 7 bases from J, the junction kept 5 bases outside the gene matches. This CDR3 has 13 residues. CDR1 SNHLY and CDR2 FYNNEI come from the germline V gene.

The rearrangement uses TRBV5-4 and TRBJ2-7, with 7 nucleotides matching TRBD1. CDR3 length: 12 residues. V gave up 3 bases and J gave up 3 bases; unmatched junction bases: 0. The V gene's germline CDR1 is SGHNT and CDR2 YYREEE (reference sequence). The CDR3 loop reads CASSWDSYEQYF. For the CDR3, the DNA is TGTGCCAGCAGCTGGGACAGCTACGAGCAGTACTTC.

This rearrangement joins TRBV7-9 to TRBJ1-2; D might be TRBD1 (5 bases). The CDR3 has 16 residues. The V end lost 5 bases, the J end lost 2 bases, and 18 bases lay between the germline ends. Germline V gene sequence: CDR1 SEHNR, CDR2 FQNEAQ (reference sequence). CDR3 residues: CASSAMGRTTNYGYTF. In DNA form, the CDR3 reads TGTGCCAGCAGCGCAATGGGCCGGACAACCAACTATGGCTACACCTTC.

The chain joins TRBV5-4 to TRBJ2-7, with D possibly matching TRBD2 (5 bases). The germline gives CDR1 SGHNT, CDR2 YYREEE (reference sequence). V was pared by 0 bases and J by 5 bases, with 9 bases between. The CDR3 has 13 residues. CDR3 residues: CASSLEEAHEQYF. The CDR3 nucleotides read TGTGCCAGCAGCTTGGAGGAGGCCCACGAGCAGTACTTC.

The chain links TRBV5-4 to TRBJ1-3; TRBD1 matches 8 bases. The CDR3 has 15 amino acids. From germline, CDR1 is SGHNT and CDR2 YYREEE (reference sequence). The J segment lost 3 bases and the V segment lost 4 bases, leaving 6 bases of the junction unmatched. CDR3: CASSLGQGIGNTIYF. DNA of the CDR3: TGTGCCAGCAGCCTAGGACAGGGAATTGGAAACACCATATATTTT.

The genes are TRBV6-1 and TRBJ1-1; TRBD1 matches 7 bases. This CDR3 is built from 13 residues. The V segment lost 7 bases and the J segment 2 bases; nucleotides outside the gene matches: 4. The V gene's germline CDR1 is MNHNS and CDR2 SASEGT. The CDR3 DNA reads as TGTGCCAGCATAAGGGGGCATAACACTGAAGCTTTCTTT. Translated, it gives CASIRGHNTEAFF.

The chain joins TRBV4-1 to TRBJ2-3, with a tentative D call TRBD1 (5 bases). V was clipped by 1 base and J by 2 bases, with 7 bases between them. Germline V gene sequence: CDR1 MGHRA, CDR2 YSYEKL. CDR3 length: 14 amino acids. In nucleotides, the CDR3 is TGCGCCAGCAGCCAAGTACAGGTCACAGATACGCAGTATTTT. Amino acids: CASSQVQVTDTQYF.

The rearrangement links TRBV4-3 to TRBJ2-6; 7 nucleotides agree with TRBD1. Per the germline V gene, CDR1 is LGHNA and CDR2 is YSLEER. The J segment lost 0 bases and the V segment lost 1 base, leaving 3 bases of the junction unmatched. This CDR3 comprises 17 residues. CDR3 sequence (DNA): TGCGCCAGCAGCCAAGGGACAGGAGCCTCTGGGGCCAACGTCCTGACTTTC. It codes for CASSQGTGASGANVLTF.

This chain connects TRBV27 to TRBJ2-3; tentative D call: TRBD1 (6 bases). V dropped 0 bases and J dropped 5 bases, with 12 bases sitting between them. The CDR3 sequence is 15 residues long. Looked up from germline, CDR1 is MNHEY and CDR2 is SMNVEV (reference sequence). CDR3 sequence: CASSLSGTGIDTQYF. The CDR3 DNA reads as TGTGCCAGCAGTTTATCGGGCACAGGGATAGATACGCAGTATTTT.

The gene calls are TRBV7-9 and TRBJ2-1, with 11 positions matching TRBD2. With 5 bases clipped from V and 5 bases from J, the junction kept 8 bases outside the gene matches. This CDR3 is built from 16 residues. Germline V gives CDR1 SEHNR, CDR2 FQNEAQ (reference sequence). CDR3 protein: CASSPRLAGTHNEQFF. The DNA of the CDR3 is TGTGCCAGCAGCCCCAGACTAGCGGGAACCCACAATGAGCAGTTCTTC.

The chain uses TRBV28 and TRBJ2-7, with a possible D match to TRBD1 (6 bases). This CDR3 region has 12 residues. Trimming took off 7 bases at V and 3 bases at J, with 10 bases between the two ends. The germline gives CDR1 MDHEN, CDR2 SYDVKM. The chain's CDR3 is CASIGRGYEQYF. The CDR3 bases are TGTGCCAGCATTGGCAGGGGCTACGAGCAGTACTTC.

The V and J genes are TRBV7-9 and TRBJ1-2; TRBD1 might be the D (6 bases). Looked up from germline, CDR1 is SEHNR and CDR2 is FQNEAQ (reference sequence). V was pared by 4 bases and J by 7 bases, with 16 bases between. The CDR3 spans 14 residues. In nucleotides, the CDR3 is TGTGCCAGCAGCTCCTCAGGGGTGTGGGGTGGCTACACCTTC. Residues: CASSSSGVWGGYTF.

The chain carries TRBV28 and TRBJ2-7; the match to TRBD2 covers 9 bases. The germline CDR1 and CDR2 sequences are MDHEN and SYDVKM. This CDR3 region has 16 residues. Unmatched junction bases numbered 12, after V lost 6 bases and J lost 3 bases. The DNA of the CDR3 is TGTGCCAGCAGAGGGGGGCGGGGGGGCCGGATCTACGAGCAGTACTTC. This translates into CASRGGRGGRIYEQYF.

This clone has just one count. The rearrangement uses TRBV11-2 and TRBJ2-1; D uncertain. The CDR3 consists of 13 residues. Trimming took 0 bases from V and 10 from J, leaving 10 bases between them. From germline, CDR1 is SGHAT and CDR2 FQNNGV. This CDR3 reads CASSLDPVAEQFF. As DNA, the CDR3 is TGTGCCAGCAGCTTAGATCCGGTCGCCGAGCAGTTCTTC.